This TCR beta chain was retrieved from a study of vaccination and CD4 T cells after COVID-19. Treatment given: approximately 10-day PBMC culture with coronavirus spike peptide pools or control peptides (ViraFEST assay). Sequencing of DNA taken from cultured CD4+ T cells relied on the Oncomine TCR Beta short-read assay. TCRdb used MiXCR to reprocess the PCR reads, holding one entry per CDR3 protein. The table includes 21,000 or so distinct CDR3 sequences, about 45% detected once. For this clonotype: Its cognate antigen is unknown.

Germline CDR1 reads MNHEY; CDR2 reads SVGEGT. V lost 6 bases to trimming and J lost 13 bases, with 13 bases between them. This CDR3 is 12 amino acids long. This sequence was found in a human donor who had recovered from COVID-19. V usage is TRBV6-2 or TRBV6-3 and J usage is TRBJ1-6, with D possibly being TRBD1 (6 bases). Sequences were obtained from CD4+ T cells from blood, cultured in vitro. The CDR3 bases are TGTGCCAGCAGGCCGGACAGCAATCCCCTCCACTTT. Protein sequence: CASRPDSNPLHF.